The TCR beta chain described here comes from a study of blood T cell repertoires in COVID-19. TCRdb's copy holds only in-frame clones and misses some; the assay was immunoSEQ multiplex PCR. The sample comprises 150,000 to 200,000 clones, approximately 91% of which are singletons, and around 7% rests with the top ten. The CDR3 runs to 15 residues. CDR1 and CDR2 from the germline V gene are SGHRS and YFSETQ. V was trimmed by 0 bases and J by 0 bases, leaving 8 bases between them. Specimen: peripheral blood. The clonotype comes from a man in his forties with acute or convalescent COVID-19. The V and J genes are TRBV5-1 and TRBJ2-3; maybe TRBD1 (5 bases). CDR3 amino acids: CASSLEPGSTDTQYF. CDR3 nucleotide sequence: TGCGCCAGCAGCTTGGAGCCAGGGAGCACAGATACGCAGTATTTT. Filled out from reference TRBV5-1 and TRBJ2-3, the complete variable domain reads KAGVTQTPRYLIKTRGQQVTLSCSPISGHRSVSWYQQTPGQGLQFLFEYFSETQRNKGNFPGRFSGRQFSNSRSEMNVSTLELGDSALYLCASSLEPGSTDTQYFGPGTRLTVL.